This T cell receptor beta chain was obtained from a study of blood T cell repertoires in COVID-19. Turning to the study itself: PBMCs, B-cell-depleted T cells, or T cells provided the cDNA or gDNA that made up the material.

In the study's own analysis: From reference gene primer amplification, estimates of nucleated cell counts were derived. TCRdb's copy holds only in-frame clones and misses some; the assay was immunoSEQ multiplex PCR. V, J and clone size reflect that table, while D and trimming were determined from the DNA. The sample shows roughly 190,000 clones, around 86% of them seen only once. The germline V gene encodes CDR1 MNHEY and CDR2 SVGAGI. J lost 8 bases, V lost 4 bases, and 7 bases had no gene match. CDR3 length: 14 amino acids. The sequence was obtained from a woman in her forties with acute or convalescent COVID-19. The sample consisted of peripheral blood. The V and J genes are TRBV6-5 and TRBJ1-2, with 10 bases matching TRBD1. CDR3 residues: CASSFDRGLGGYTF. CDR3 in DNA: TGTGCCAGCAGTTTTGACAGGGGGCTTGGAGGCTACACCTTC.